This TCR beta chain was sequenced for a study of regulatory T cells in long-lasting Graves disease. The germline V gene has CDR1 SGDLS and CDR2 YYNGEE. Trimming cost V 0 bases and J 3 bases, with 10 bases left between them. CDR3 length: 15 amino acids. Arm-PCR of CDR3 regions with iRepertoire HTBI primers generated TCR beta libraries. Using its own MiXCR run on the multiplex PCR reads, TCRdb lists one record per CDR3 protein. The sample holds 250,000 or so distinct CDR3 sequences, around 18% seen once. Time point in this sample: newly diagnosed GD, antithyroid drugs for less than 3 months. Generation of the TCR library employed RNA extracted from PBMCs. These data were likewise used in another study, on T cells in Graves' hyperthyroidism and ophthalmopathy. That paper states: Ophthalmopathy, as predicted by the model, came a median roughly 6.5 months after the prediction.

The receptor comes from a woman aged 25 to 39 with Graves disease. This chain uses TRBV9 with TRBJ1-3, with a weak D call TRBD1 (5 bases). Sequencing was performed on peripheral blood mononuclear cells (PBMCs), taken at new diagnosis, from a patient treated with antithyroid drugs. CDR3 nucleotides: TGTGCCAGCAGCGTAGATGGGACGGATGGAAACACCATATATTTT. Its protein is CASSVDGTDGNTIYF.